This T cell receptor (beta chain) was observed in a study of cytomegalovirus exposure and HLA in healthy donors. Study-level results: For most subjects, TCR beta sequences were reported to predict HLA-A and HLA-B alleles with accuracy. TRBV6-2, TRBV6-3 and some other V segments were unresolvable in 87-base-pair reads. The authors assumed roughly uniform sequencing depth across donors for presence/absence analyses. Earlier findings revealed that most TCR beta V segments proved productive either about 87% or about 30% of the time.

Germline V CDR1 and CDR2: SNHLY, FYNNEI. The length of the CDR3 is 14 residues. With V trimmed by 1 base and J by 6 bases, 3 bases remained unmatched. As concerns this clone: The antigen remains undetermined.

Primers: 60 Vbeta forward and 13 Jbeta reverse. Profiled with immunoSEQ multiplex PCR; TCRdb holds only in-frame clones, not every one. The sample lists about 200,000 clones; roughly four fifths were seen once. The chain joins TRBV2 to TRBJ2-1; 7 bases match TRBD1. Source material: PBMCs. The receptor was isolated from a woman aged 40 to 49 in good health and CMV-seronegative. The CDR3 loop is CASSEVRDSNEQFF. CDR3 nucleotide sequence: TGTGCCAGCAGTGAAGTTCGGGACAGCAATGAGCAGTTCTTC.